The entry that follows covers one TCR beta chain sequence. Through a sample-barcoded 5' primer and a J-beta primer mix, a second PCR was run for roughly 7 to 12 cycles. TCRdb reanalysed the 5' RACE reads using MiXCR and keeps one entry per CDR3 protein. The sample contains about 1 million distinct CDR3 sequences, under 55% of which appear only once. This record belongs to a study of blood T cells in healthy people across ages. This CDR3 spans 16 amino acids. Germline trimming cut 5 bases from V and 5 bases from J; bases unmatched to any gene: 6. From germline, CDR1 is MNHEY and CDR2 SVGAGI. This sequence originates from a woman in her sixties in good health. The sample was blood. This chain links TRBV6-5 with TRBJ2-2; 12 nucleotides line up with TRBD1. The CDR3 DNA follows: TGTGCCAGCAGTACCGGGACAGGGGGCATAACCGGGGAGCTGTTTTTT. It encodes CASSTGTGGITGELFF.